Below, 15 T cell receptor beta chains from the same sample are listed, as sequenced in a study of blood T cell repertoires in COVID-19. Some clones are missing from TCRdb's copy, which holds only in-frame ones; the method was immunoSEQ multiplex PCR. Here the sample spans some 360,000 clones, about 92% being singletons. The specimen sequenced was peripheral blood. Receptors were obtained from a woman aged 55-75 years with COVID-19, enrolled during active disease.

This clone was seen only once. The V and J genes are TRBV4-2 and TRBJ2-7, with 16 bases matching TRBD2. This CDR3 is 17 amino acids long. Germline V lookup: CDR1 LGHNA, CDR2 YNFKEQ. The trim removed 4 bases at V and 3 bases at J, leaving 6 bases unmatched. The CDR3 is CASSPGTSGGALYEQYF. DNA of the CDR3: TGTGCCAGCAGCCCTGGGACTAGCGGGGGGGCTCTCTACGAGCAGTACTTC.

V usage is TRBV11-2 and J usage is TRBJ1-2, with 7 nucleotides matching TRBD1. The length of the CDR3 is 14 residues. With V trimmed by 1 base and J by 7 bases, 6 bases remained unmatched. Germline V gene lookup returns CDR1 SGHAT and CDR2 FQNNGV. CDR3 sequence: CASSLVEGGSGYTF. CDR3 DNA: TGTGCCAGCAGCTTAGTAGAAGGGGGCAGTGGCTACACCTTC. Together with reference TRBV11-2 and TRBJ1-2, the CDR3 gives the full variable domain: EAGVAQSPRYKIIEKRQSVAFWCNPISGHATLYWYQQILGQGPKLLIQFQNNGVVDDSQLPKDRFSAERLKGVDSTLKIQPAKLEDSAVYLCASSLVEGGSGYTFGSGTRLTVV.

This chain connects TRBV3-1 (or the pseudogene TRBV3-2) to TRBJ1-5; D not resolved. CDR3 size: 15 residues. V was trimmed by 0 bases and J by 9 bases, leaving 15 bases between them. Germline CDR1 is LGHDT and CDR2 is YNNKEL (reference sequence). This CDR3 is CASSQDWGGRGPQHF. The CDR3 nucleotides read TGTGCCAGCAGCCAAGATTGGGGAGGGAGAGGGCCCCAGCATTTT.

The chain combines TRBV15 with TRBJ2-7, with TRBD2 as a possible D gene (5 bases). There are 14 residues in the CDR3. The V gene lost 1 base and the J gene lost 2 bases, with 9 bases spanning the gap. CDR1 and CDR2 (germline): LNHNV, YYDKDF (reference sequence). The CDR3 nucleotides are TGTGCCACCAGCAGAGGGCTAGCCACCTACGAGCAGTACTTC. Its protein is CATSRGLATYEQYF.

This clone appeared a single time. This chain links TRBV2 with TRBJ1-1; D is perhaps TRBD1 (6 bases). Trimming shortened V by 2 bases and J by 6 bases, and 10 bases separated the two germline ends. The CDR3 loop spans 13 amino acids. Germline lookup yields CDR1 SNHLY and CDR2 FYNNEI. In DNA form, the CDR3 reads TGTGCCAGCAGTGAACCCTCAGGGGCTGAAGCTTTCTTT. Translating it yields CASSEPSGAEAFF.

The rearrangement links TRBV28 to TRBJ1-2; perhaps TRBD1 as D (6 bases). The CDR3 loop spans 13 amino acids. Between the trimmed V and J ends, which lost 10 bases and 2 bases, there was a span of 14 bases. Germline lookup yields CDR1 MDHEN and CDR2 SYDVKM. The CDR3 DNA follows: TGTGCCATTAAGGGGGACACGAACTATGGCTACACCTTC. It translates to CAIKGDTNYGYTF.

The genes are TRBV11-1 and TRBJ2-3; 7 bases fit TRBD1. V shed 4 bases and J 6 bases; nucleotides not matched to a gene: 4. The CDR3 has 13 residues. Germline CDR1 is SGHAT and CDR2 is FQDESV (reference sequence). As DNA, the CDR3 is TGTGCCAGCAGCTCACTGACAGGGGATACGCAGTATTTT. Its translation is CASSSLTGDTQYF.

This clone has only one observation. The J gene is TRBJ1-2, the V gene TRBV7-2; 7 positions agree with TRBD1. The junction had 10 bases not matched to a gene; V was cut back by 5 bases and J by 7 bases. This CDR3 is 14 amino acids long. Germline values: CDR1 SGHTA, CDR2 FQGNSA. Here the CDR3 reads CASSPSTGLGGYTF. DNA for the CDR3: TGTGCCAGCAGCCCATCGACAGGGTTGGGTGGCTACACCTTC.

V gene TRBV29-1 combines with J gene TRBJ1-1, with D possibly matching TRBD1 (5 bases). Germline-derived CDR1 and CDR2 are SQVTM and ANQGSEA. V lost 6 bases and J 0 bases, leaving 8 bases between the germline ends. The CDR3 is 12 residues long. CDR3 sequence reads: CSVVTVNTEAFF. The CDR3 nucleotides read TGCAGCGTGGTGACAGTGAACACTGAAGCTTTCTTT. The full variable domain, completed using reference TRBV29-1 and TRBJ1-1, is SAVISQKPSRDICQRGTSLTIQCQVDSQVTMMFWYRQQPGQSLTLIATANQGSEATYESGFVIDKFPISRPNLTFSTLTVSNMSPEDSSIYLCSVVTVNTEAFFGQGTRLTVV.

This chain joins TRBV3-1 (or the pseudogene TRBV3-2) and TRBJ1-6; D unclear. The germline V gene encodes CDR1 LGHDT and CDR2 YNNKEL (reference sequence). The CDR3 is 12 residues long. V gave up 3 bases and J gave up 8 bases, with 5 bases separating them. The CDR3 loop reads CASSHSYSPLHF. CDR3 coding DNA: TGTGCCAGCAGCCATTCGTATTCACCCCTCCACTTT.

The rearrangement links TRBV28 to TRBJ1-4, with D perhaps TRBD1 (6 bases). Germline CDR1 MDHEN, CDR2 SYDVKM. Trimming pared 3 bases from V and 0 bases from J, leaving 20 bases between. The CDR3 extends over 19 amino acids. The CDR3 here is CASSFEIAGTPSTNEKLFF. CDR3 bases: TGTGCCAGCAGTTTCGAAATAGCCGGGACACCCTCAACTAATGAAAAACTGTTTTTT. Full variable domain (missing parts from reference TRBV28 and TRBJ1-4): DVKVTQSSRYLVKRTGEKVFLECVQDMDHENMFWYRQDPGLGLRLIYFSYDVKMKEKGDIPEGYSVSREKKERFSLILESASTNQTSMYLCASSFEIAGTPSTNEKLFFGSGTQLSVL.

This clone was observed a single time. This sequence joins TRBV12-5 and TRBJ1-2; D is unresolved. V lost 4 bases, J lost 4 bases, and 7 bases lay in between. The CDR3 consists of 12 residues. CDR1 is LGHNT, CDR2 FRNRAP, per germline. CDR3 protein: CASGSDLYGYTF. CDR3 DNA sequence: TGTGCTAGTGGTTCAGATCTCTATGGCTACACCTTC.

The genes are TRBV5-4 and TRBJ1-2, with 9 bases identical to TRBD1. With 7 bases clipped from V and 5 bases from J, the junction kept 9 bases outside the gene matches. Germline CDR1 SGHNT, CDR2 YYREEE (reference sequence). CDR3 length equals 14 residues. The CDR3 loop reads CASGQQGAGYGYTF. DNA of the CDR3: TGTGCCAGCGGCCAACAGGGGGCCGGGTATGGCTACACCTTC.

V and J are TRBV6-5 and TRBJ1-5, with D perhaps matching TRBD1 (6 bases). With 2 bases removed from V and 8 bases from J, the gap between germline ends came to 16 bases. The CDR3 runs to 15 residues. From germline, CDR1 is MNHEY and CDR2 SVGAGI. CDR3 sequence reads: CASSYTGLGVKPQHF. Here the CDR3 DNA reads TGTGCCAGCAGTTACACAGGGTTAGGCGTCAAGCCCCAGCATTTT.

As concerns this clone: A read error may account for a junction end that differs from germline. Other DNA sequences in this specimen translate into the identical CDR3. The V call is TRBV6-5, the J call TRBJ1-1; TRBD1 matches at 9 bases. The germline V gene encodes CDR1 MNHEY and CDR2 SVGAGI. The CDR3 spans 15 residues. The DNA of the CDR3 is TGTGCCAGCAGCAACGCGGGACAGGGAAGGACTGAAGCCTTCTTT. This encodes CASSNAGQGRTEAFF.